A single sample gave rise to the 20 T cell receptor beta chains below, sequenced in a study of cytomegalovirus exposure and HLA in healthy donors. PCR amplification relied on 60 Vbeta primers (plus 13 Jbeta primers). Profiled with immunoSEQ multiplex PCR; TCRdb holds only in-frame clones, not every one. The data show about 150,000 clones, 70% to 80% seen once. Specimen: PBMCs. The receptors come from a man in his fifties in good health and CMV-seropositive.

J is TRBJ1-3 and V is TRBV27, with a possible D match to TRBD1 (5 bases). The CDR3 contains 14 residues. The V end lost 2 bases, the J end lost 6 bases, and 11 bases lay between the germline ends. Germline V gives CDR1 MNHEY, CDR2 SMNVEV (reference sequence). The CDR3 DNA sequence: TGTGCCAGCAGTTTAACAGGACGATCAAACACCATATATTTT. Translation gives CASSLTGRSNTIYF.

The V and J genes are TRBV6-1 and TRBJ2-7; weak D call: TRBD1 (5 bases). Between the trimmed V and J ends, which lost 4 bases and 4 bases, there was a span of 8 bases. The CDR3 has 12 residues. Germline V CDR1 and CDR2: MNHNS, SASEGT. The CDR3 DNA sequence: TGTGCCAGCAGTGTAGGGGTTTACGAGCAGTACTTC. Its protein is CASSVGVYEQYF.

The chain has TRBV5-4 and TRBJ1-2; 8 bases are a match to TRBD1. The CDR3 sequence is 16 residues long. Losses at the gene ends were 3 bases for V and 0 bases for J; bases not matched to a gene: 7. Germline-derived CDR1 and CDR2 are SGHNT and YYREEE (reference sequence). CDR3 in DNA: TGTGCCAGCAGCTCGGGACAGGTGCGTGCTAACTATGGCTACACCTTC. Residues: CASSSGQVRANYGYTF.

The V gene is TRBV6-5, the J gene TRBJ2-1; 7 bases agree with TRBD1. With V trimmed by 5 bases and J by 0 bases, 4 bases remained unmatched. This CDR3 is 15 amino acids long. The germline CDR1 and CDR2 sequences are MNHEY and SVGAGI. In nucleotides, the CDR3 is TGTGCCAGCAGTCAACCAGGGGGCTCCTACAATGAGCAGTTCTTC. Its protein is CASSQPGGSYNEQFF.

V gene TRBV6-5 combines with J gene TRBJ2-3; the match to TRBD2 covers 8 bases. The germline V gene has CDR1 MNHEY and CDR2 SVGAGI. V was pared by 5 bases and J by 5 bases, with 6 bases of the junction left unmatched. This CDR3 comprises 14 residues. The CDR3 loop reads CASSPGLARDTQYF. For the CDR3, the DNA is TGTGCCAGCAGTCCCGGACTAGCCCGAGATACGCAGTATTTT.

The chain employs TRBV30 and TRBJ2-5; D remains ambiguous. V was clipped by 2 bases and J by 2 bases, with 15 bases between them. Germline V gives CDR1 GTSNPN, CDR2 SVGIG (reference sequence). This CDR3 region has 15 residues. In DNA, the CDR3 is TGTGCCTGGAGTTCACCAATCGAGCTACAAGAGACCCAGTACTTC. This encodes CAWSSPIELQETQYF.

This rearrangement joins TRBV11-3 to TRBJ2-5; D may be TRBD1 (6 bases). Germline V gene sequence: CDR1 SGHNT, CDR2 YENEEA. V lost 5 bases, J lost 5 bases, and 12 bases lay in between. The CDR3 is 13 amino acids. The CDR3 DNA is TGTGCCAGCAGCGCCAGGGGCTATGAGACCCAGTACTTC. The encoded protein is CASSARGYETQYF. The variable domain in full, with the rest retrieved from reference TRBV11-3 and TRBJ2-5, is EAGVVQSPRYKIIEKKQPVAFWCNPISGHNTLYWYLQNLGQGPELLIRYENEEAVDDSQLPKDRFSAERLKGVDSTLKIQPAELGDSAVYLCASSARGYETQYFGPGTRLLVL.

V gene TRBV28 combines with J gene TRBJ2-1; D call uncertain. Trimming removed 5 bases from V and 2 bases from J, with 16 bases in between. CDR1 MDHEN and CDR2 SYDVKM come from the germline V gene. The CDR3 has 16 amino acids. CDR3 nucleotide sequence: TGTGCCAGCAGTACCGTAACGGAGCGAACCTACAATGAGCAGTTCTTC. Translation: CASSTVTERTYNEQFF.

This chain links TRBV30 with TRBJ2-5; D not resolved. CDR1 is GTSNPN, CDR2 SVGIG, per germline (reference sequence). The CDR3 spans 12 residues. V was trimmed by 3 bases and J by 7 bases, leaving 12 bases between them. CDR3 sequence reads: CAWRMGLGTQYF. CDR3 DNA: TGTGCCTGGAGAATGGGCCTCGGGACCCAGTACTTC.

This clone turned up a few times. Here the CDR3 reads CASSLLPGGNEKLFF. CDR3 in DNA: TGCGCCAGCAGCTTGCTACCAGGGGGAAATGAAAAACTGTTTTTT. The chain couples TRBV5-1 to TRBJ1-4; 7 bases map to TRBD1. Germline V lookup: CDR1 SGHRS, CDR2 YFSETQ. With 1 base clipped from V and 5 bases from J, the junction kept 5 bases outside the gene matches. There are 15 residues in the CDR3.

The V gene is TRBV9, the J gene TRBJ2-1, with TRBD2 identical over 9 bases. Germline V gene lookup returns CDR1 SGDLS and CDR2 YYNGEE. The CDR3 totals 15 residues. V was clipped by 6 bases and J by 0 bases; unmatched bases: 4. CDR3 in DNA: TGTGCCAGCACCTTTAGCGGGAGCTCCTACAATGAGCAGTTCTTC. This encodes CASTFSGSSYNEQFF.

The sample holds a few counts of this clone. The V gene is TRBV27, the J gene TRBJ2-7; tentatively, D is TRBD2 (6 bases). CDR3 size: 14 residues. Germline CDR1 is MNHEY and CDR2 is SMNVEV (reference sequence). V lost 7 bases, J lost 4 bases, and 17 bases lay in between. CDR3 sequence reads: CASTPEGGGYEQYF. CDR3 bases: TGTGCCAGCACCCCGGAGGGTGGAGGTTACGAGCAGTACTTC.

In this sample, this clone turned up once. The V gene is TRBV29-1, the J gene TRBJ2-5; 8 bases align to TRBD2. Germline-derived CDR1 and CDR2 are SQVTM and ANQGSEA. Trimming took 7 bases from V and 4 from J; bases not matched to a gene: 11. The CDR3 spans 14 residues. CDR3 protein: CSARISAGGETQYF. For the CDR3, the DNA is TGCAGCGCTAGAATCTCGGCGGGAGGAGAGACCCAGTACTTC. Drawing the rest from reference TRBV29-1 and TRBJ2-5, the complete variable domain is SAVISQKPSRDICQRGTSLTIQCQVDSQVTMMFWYRQQPGQSLTLIATANQGSEATYESGFVIDKFPISRPNLTFSTLTVSNMSPEDSSIYLCSARISAGGETQYFGPGTRLLVL.

The chain couples TRBV10-3 to TRBJ2-5; 12 bases are a match to TRBD2. The CDR3 length is 16 residues. Germline V gives CDR1 ENHRY, CDR2 SYGVKD. Unmatched junction bases numbered 7, after V lost 4 bases and J lost 4 bases. The DNA of the CDR3 is TGTGCCATCAGTGCCACTAGCGGGAGGAGGTTAGAGACCCAGTACTTC. Encoded protein: CAISATSGRRLETQYF.

This clone was observed a single time. The chain couples TRBV28 to TRBJ2-7; D remains unclear. V lost 7 bases, J lost 2 bases, and 15 bases lay in between. The CDR3 loop spans 14 amino acids. The germline V gene has CDR1 MDHEN and CDR2 SYDVKM. The CDR3 here is CASIRRGAAYEQYF. CDR3 sequence (DNA): TGTGCCAGCATCCGACGAGGTGCCGCCTACGAGCAGTACTTC.

This sequence joins TRBV18 and TRBJ2-7; the D is unclear. There are 11 residues in the CDR3. V was pared by 5 bases and J by 3 bases, with 5 bases between. The germline V gene encodes CDR1 KGHSH and CDR2 LQKENI. The CDR3 loop reads CASSGSYEQYF. As DNA, the CDR3 is TGTGCCAGCTCAGGTAGCTACGAGCAGTACTTC.

V usage is TRBV5-1 and J usage is TRBJ1-1, with 8 bases aligning to TRBD1. The germline V gene encodes CDR1 SGHRS and CDR2 YFSETQ. With V trimmed by 0 bases and J by 4 bases, 5 bases remained unmatched. The CDR3 extends over 15 amino acids. In DNA form, the CDR3 reads TGCGCCAGCAGCTTGGGACAGGGGATCGGCACTGAAGCTTTCTTT. This encodes CASSLGQGIGTEAFF.

V usage is TRBV28 and J usage is TRBJ1-3, with D perhaps matching TRBD1 (6 bases). Germline V gives CDR1 MDHEN, CDR2 SYDVKM. The CDR3 loop spans 15 amino acids. Between the trimmed V and J ends, which lost 6 bases and 4 bases, there was a span of 16 bases. As DNA, the CDR3 is TGTGCCAGCAGCAGAACCAGGGGTTTAGGAAACACCATATATTTT. Protein: CASSRTRGLGNTIYF.

This chain links TRBV5-1 with TRBJ2-3, with 11 bases identical to TRBD2. The CDR3 has 14 amino acids. Germline CDR1 reads SGHRS; CDR2 reads YFSETQ. V trimming: 7 bases; J trimming: 5 bases; junction bases outside the gene matches: 6. For the CDR3, the DNA is TGCGCCAGCGGACTAGCGGGTCGTCAAGATACGCAGTATTTT. Its translation is CASGLAGRQDTQYF.

This chain links TRBV5-6 with TRBJ2-7; 13 nucleotides agree with TRBD2. The germline V gene encodes CDR1 SGHDT and CDR2 YYEEEE. The CDR3 totals 16 residues. Trimming removed 4 bases from V and 3 bases from J; junction bases left unmatched: 7. The CDR3 DNA sequence: TGTGCCAGCAGCGCAGATGGACTAGCGGGAGACTACGAGCAGTACTTC. This encodes CASSADGLAGDYEQYF.